The clone carrying this T cell receptor (beta chain) showed up just once. The antigen remains unidentified. Measured with immunoSEQ multiplex PCR; TCRdb has only the in-frame clones, and not every one. In the table there are more than 400,000 clones, about 72% of which are singletons. This sample was taken from a study of shared clonotypes between healthy human individuals. Germline V CDR1 and CDR2: SGHVS, FQNEAQ. The length of the CDR3 is 13 residues. Trimming left V 2 bases short and J 3 bases short, with 7 bases between. Points from the study as a whole: The study drew on few donors, limiting represented genetic and exposure-history diversity.

The sequence derives from a woman aged 40 to 49 in good health. Some clones in this sample may be carry-over from other donors' samples. The sample was PBMCs. The gene calls are TRBV7-8 and TRBJ2-5; D ambiguous. The CDR3 loop reads CASSLNLEETQYF. CDR3 in DNA: TGTGCCAGCAGCTTAAACTTGGAAGAGACCCAGTACTTC.